This TCR beta chain was profiled in a study of vaccination effects on CD4 cells after COVID-19. Background on the study: Two doses of BNT162b2 or mRNA-1273 vaccine were administered to participants.

The table came from immunoSEQ multiplex PCR; TCRdb's copy has only in-frame clones and leaves some out. The table records tens of thousands of clones, about four fifths of them present only once. The CDR3 consists of 12 residues. V lost 3 bases and J 4 bases, leaving 1 base between the germline ends. The germline gives CDR1 LGHNT, CDR2 FRNRAP. Points on this clone: Its antigen is still unknown.

Pools of viral peptides were used by the ViraFEST assay to expand antigen-specific CD4+ T cells ahead of sequencing. Isolation of CD4+ T cells took place after nine to ten days of culture. Testing of the vaccine recipients showed negative nucleocapsid antibodies and no prior SARS-CoV-2 infection. For each well, some 2 million PBMC were cultured with 10 IU/ml IL-2 and approximately 10 ug/ml peptides. This TCR derives from a human donor who received a COVID-19 vaccine. The chain recombines TRBV12-5 with TRBJ2-6; D gene ambiguous. This material consisted of CD4+ T cells from PBMCs cultured with HCoV-NL63 spike peptides, taken before COVID-19 vaccination. Here the CDR3 DNA reads TGTGCTAGTGGTTTAGGGGCCAACGTCCTGACTTTC. Translation gives CASGLGANVLTF. Full variable domain (missing parts from reference TRBV12-5 and TRBJ2-6): DARVTQTPRHKVTEMGQEVTMRCQPILGHNTVFWYRQTMMQGLELLAYFRNRAPLDDSGMPKDRFSAEMPDATLATLKIQPSEPRDSAVYFCASGLGANVLTFGAGSRLTVL.